This T cell receptor (beta chain) emerged from a study of graft-versus-host responses after intestinal transplantation (TCRdb year 2021). Broadly, across the study: The transplants that recipients received were multivisceral, liver-intestinal, or isolated intestinal. Anti-thymocyte globulin induction was given to all recipients, followed by maintenance tacrolimus and steroids for about 3 years. After intestinal transplantation, graft-versus-host and host-versus-graft alloreactive T cell clones were followed in the graft, circulation and bone marrow using bulk TCR-beta CDR3 sequencing. Alloreactive clones were identified by sequencing pre-transplant mixed lymphocyte reaction products and comparing them with unstimulated pre-transplant donor and recipient T cells. The cohort enrolled 24 intestinal transplant recipients, one of whom was a retransplant, and 3 patients without pretransplant specimens were excluded. Donor T cell macrochimerism was defined as a peak of at least 4% donor T cells among recipient peripheral blood mononuclear cells. Rather than going through the commercial service, samples from a few later patients were sequenced in-house on an Illumina MiSeq and processed with MiXCR.

The CDR3 numbers 14 residues from cysteine through phenylalanine. This entry keeps only the CDR3 DNA: 42 bases, framed from base 1. CDR1 is given as MNHEY and CDR2 as SMNVEV, both from the germline V gene (reference sequence). Trimmed from V: 3 bases; trimmed from J: 2 bases; junction bases lacking a gene match: 1. Receptor amplification or capture employed the immunoSEQ multiplex PCR assay. High-throughput TCR-beta CDR3 sequencing of genomic DNA from most patients was performed by Adaptive Biotechnologies. For the original study's pipeline: TCR sequencing data for roughly 18 patients were retrieved from Adaptive's ImmunoSEQ software; three other patients were processed with MiXCR and VDJtools. CDR3 nucleotide sequences shared between donor and recipient were removed because their origin could not be assigned. Alloreactive clones required at least 2-fold expansion over unstimulated cells and minimum CFSE-low frequency of 0.002% (template counts) or 0.001% (read counts). A clone was considered mappable if detected in the sequenced pre-transplant spleen, lymph node, or MLR CFSE-low populations of the donor or recipient. Cumulative frequency of alloreactive clones was calculated as a percentage of all sequences weighted by copy number. TCRdb limited this immuneACCESS table to in-frame rearrangements with V and J called. A share of clones is missing; checked studies link under half to unresolved V genes, and the rest is unexplained. V and J calls and clone size are given by that table; D and trimming were obtained from the DNA. The sample yields 80,000 or so clones; 92% were counted once. Jointly, the top ten make up roughly 0.7% of the sample.

General conclusions and limits of the study: GvH clones were found in recipient bone marrow, and some of the GvH clones appeared earlier in ileal mucosa or blood, which is consistent with an intestinal mucosal origin. High GvH to HvG T cell clonal ratios were observed in the allografts of patients with donor T cell macrochimerism. Early after transplant, declines in HvG clones were associated with peak levels of circulating GvH clones. The conclusions were limited by the relatively low number and heterogeneity of the intestinal transplant patients.

In regard to this clone: Its binding antigen is unknown. Base quality data are lacking; no much larger clone is found one base away.

Blood samples were collected up to 4 times in the first month after transplant and then at least monthly when available. The starting material was PBMCs, obtained 98 days after intestinal transplantation. The rearranged chain carries TRBV27 and TRBJ2-7; 10 central bases correspond to TRBD1. This clonotype was sampled from a human patient who received an intestinal transplant, so some T cells may come from the graft donor. The DNA sequence follows: TGTGCCAGCAGTTTGGGGACAGGGGCCTACGAGCAGTACTTC. It specifies CASSLGTGAYEQYF.